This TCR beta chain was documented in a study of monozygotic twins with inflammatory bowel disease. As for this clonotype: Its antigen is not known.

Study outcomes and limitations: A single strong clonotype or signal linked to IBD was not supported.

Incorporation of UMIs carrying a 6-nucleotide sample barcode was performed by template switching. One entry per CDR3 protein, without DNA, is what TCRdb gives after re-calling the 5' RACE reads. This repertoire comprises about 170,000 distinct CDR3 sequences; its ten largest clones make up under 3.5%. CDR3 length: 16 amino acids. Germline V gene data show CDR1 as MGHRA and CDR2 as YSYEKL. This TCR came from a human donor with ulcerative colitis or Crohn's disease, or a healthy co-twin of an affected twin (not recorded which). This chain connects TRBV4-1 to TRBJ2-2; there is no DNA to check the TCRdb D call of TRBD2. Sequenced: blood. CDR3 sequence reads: CASSQVTSGSNGELFF.